The clone carrying this TCR beta chain has just a few counts. Its antigen is unidentified. TCRdb analysed the 5' RACE reads with MiXCR anew, one entry per CDR3 protein. The table lists roughly 1,500,000 distinct CDR3 sequences, about 30% of them singletons. These data are taken from a study of identical twins. Study-level findings and limits: In drawing conclusions, the study used cross-sectional statistical analysis and did not follow the same donors. Sequences that were beta out-of-frame showed weaker excess twin sharing. One should note that invariant MAIT and iNKT cells could partly confound zero-insertion analyses.

This CDR3 region has 12 residues. Germline values: CDR1 LNHNV, CDR2 YYDKDF (reference sequence). V was cut by 5 bases and J by 5 bases, with 10 bases left in between. The receptor's source is a newborn girl in good health. The sample consisted of cord blood. The chain combines TRBV15 with TRBJ2-7; tentatively, D is TRBD1 (5 bases). CDR3 sequence (DNA): TGTGCCACCAGCTTAAGGGGAAACGAGCAGTACTTC. It codes for CATSLRGNEQYF.